A single sample gave rise to the 9 T cell receptor beta chains below, sequenced in a study of monozygotic twins with inflammatory bowel disease. TCRdb reprocessed the 5' RACE reads, keeping one entry per CDR3 protein, no DNA. This listing includes under 150,000 distinct CDR3 sequences. Sample: blood. All receptors derive from a human donor with ulcerative colitis or Crohn's disease, or a healthy co-twin of an affected twin (not recorded which).

The chain is built from TRBV7-6 and TRBJ2-1; without DNA, the TCRdb call of TRBD1 cannot be checked. The CDR3 has 16 residues. The germline CDR1 and CDR2 sequences are SGHVS and FNYEAQ. This CDR3 reads CASSLWSGGDSNEQFF.

The chain carries TRBV20-1 and TRBJ2-7. This CDR3 contains 14 residues. From germline, CDR1 is DFQATT and CDR2 SNEGSKA (reference sequence). The CDR3 loop is CSANNDRTFYEQYF.

This rearrangement joins TRBV4-3 to TRBJ1-2; TCRdb indicates TRBD1, and absent DNA this call remains unverified. Per germline, CDR1 LGHNA and CDR2 YSLEER. The CDR3 loop spans 18 amino acids. CDR3 amino acids: CASSQDRQGATFNYGYTF.

The chain is built from TRBV9 and TRBJ2-4. The CDR3 has 13 residues. Looked up from germline, CDR1 is SGDLS and CDR2 is YYNGEE. CDR3 loop: CASSVDHENIQYF. Looking up the rest from reference TRBV9 and TRBJ2-4 gives the full variable domain: DSGVTQTPKHLITATGQRVTLRCSPRSGDLSVYWYQQSLDQGLQFLIQYYNGEERAKGNILERFSAQQFPDLHSELNLSSLELGDSALYFCASSVDHENIQYFGAGTRLSVL.

V gene TRBV2 combines with J gene TRBJ2-7; as DNA is missing, the TRBD2 call by TCRdb cannot be tested. Germline CDR1 is SNHLY and CDR2 is FYNNEI. CDR3 length: 12 residues. The CDR3 loop reads CASSEASGGQYF.

The chain employs TRBV4-2 and TRBJ2-3; without DNA, the TCRdb call of TRBD2 cannot be checked. Germline CDR1 LGHNA, CDR2 YNFKEQ. This CDR3 comprises 15 residues. CDR3 region: CASSQEGARTDTQYF.

The chain couples TRBV7-9 to TRBJ2-2; TCRdb picks TRBD1, but there is no DNA to check that call. The CDR3 has 14 amino acids. Germline loops: CDR1 SEHNR, CDR2 FQNEAQ (reference sequence). The CDR3 spells CASSYTGSPGELFF.

The CDR3 protein is CASSLRTTEAFF. J is TRBJ1-1 and V is TRBV12-3 or TRBV12-4; the TCRdb D gene call, TRBD1, has no DNA to confirm it. This CDR3 comprises 12 residues.

The chain joins TRBV5-1 to TRBJ1-2; TCRdb designates TRBD1, a call that cannot be tested without DNA. There are 17 residues in the CDR3. The germline gives CDR1 SGHRS, CDR2 YFSETQ. This chain's CDR3 is CASSSGPGSRTVYGYTF.